Listed below are T cell receptor beta chains from one sample, sequenced in a study of T cell responses to AZD1222 COVID-19 vaccine. The data were produced by immunoSEQ multiplex PCR, yet TCRdb's version contains in-frame clones alone and is incomplete. The table includes 150,000 to 200,000 clones, roughly 94% detected once. The starting material was peripheral blood, obtained 28 days after the second AZD1222 dose. The source is an adult who received the AZD1222 COVID-19 vaccine. CDR3s include the opening cysteine and the closing phenylalanine or tryptophan. A D gene is named only where the DNA matches it firmly. Clone size is stated in some rows and not others, as once, few, many or a class when expanded.

clone size: NA
J gene: TRBJ1-1
V gene: TRBV5-4
D gene: TRBD1
CDR3 DNA: TGTGCCAGCAGCTCCCCCGGACAGGGCAAGGCTTTCTTT
CDR3 protein: CASSSPGQGKAFF

clone size: NA
J gene: TRBJ2-2
V gene: TRBV29-1
D gene: NA
CDR3 DNA: TGCAGCGTGGACACCGGGGAGCTGTTTTTT
CDR3 protein: CSVDTGELFF

clone size: once
J gene: TRBJ2-1
V gene: TRBV25-1
D gene: NA
CDR3 DNA: TGTGCCAGCAGTGAAGGCAGGGGTGCCTACAATGAGCAGTTCTTC
CDR3 protein: CASSEGRGAYNEQFF

clone size: NA
J gene: TRBJ2-1
V gene: TRBV6-5
D gene: NA
CDR3 DNA: TGTGCCAGCAGTTCCATCACTAGTTTTGATGAGCAGTTCTTC
CDR3 protein: CASSSITSFDEQFF

clone size: NA
J gene: TRBJ2-1
V gene: TRBV7-2
D gene: NA
CDR3 DNA: TGTGCCAGCAGTCCGACTAGCAATGAGCAGTTCTTC
CDR3 protein: CASSPTSNEQFF

clone size: NA
J gene: TRBJ1-1
V gene: TRBV10-3
D gene: TRBD1
CDR3 DNA: TGTGCCATCAGCGGGACAGGGTCCCGTGGCGCTTTCTTT
CDR3 protein: CAISGTGSRGAFF

clone size: NA
J gene: TRBJ2-4
V gene: TRBV7-2
D gene: NA
CDR3 DNA: TGTGCCAGCAGCTTAAGAACGGGGGACATTCAGTACTTC
CDR3 protein: CASSLRTGDIQYF

clone size: NA
J gene: TRBJ1-4
V gene: TRBV19
D gene: NA
CDR3 DNA: TGTGCCAGTAGTGGAGGGATTGTGGGCGAAAAACTGTTTTTT
CDR3 protein: CASSGGIVGEKLFF

clone size: NA
J gene: TRBJ2-7
V gene: TRBV11-3
D gene: TRBD2
CDR3 DNA: TGTGCCAGCAGCTTAGAAGCGGGAGCCTACGAGCAGTACTTC
CDR3 protein: CASSLEAGAYEQYF

clone size: NA
J gene: TRBJ1-1
V gene: TRBV2
D gene: NA
CDR3 DNA: TGTGCCAGCAGTCAACAGTGGAACACTGAAGCTTTCTTT
CDR3 protein: CASSQQWNTEAFF

clone size: NA
J gene: TRBJ2-7
V gene: TRBV3-1/TRBV3-2
D gene: NA
CDR3 DNA: TGTGCCAGCAGCCAAGCAGGAAGTACGTGGGAGCAGTACTTC
CDR3 protein: CASSQAGSTWEQYF

clone size: NA
J gene: TRBJ2-1
V gene: TRBV7-2
D gene: TRBD2
CDR3 DNA: TGTGCCAGCAGCTTGATGGCGCGGGAGGGCAATGAGCAGTTCTTC
CDR3 protein: CASSLMAREGNEQFF

clone size: NA
J gene: TRBJ1-2
V gene: TRBV19
D gene: NA
CDR3 DNA: TGTGCCAGTTCTTGGGCGGCAGCCCACTATGGCTACACCTTC
CDR3 protein: CASSWAAAHYGYTF

clone size: NA
J gene: TRBJ2-1
V gene: TRBV19
D gene: NA
CDR3 DNA: TGTGCCAGTAGTATGATGCGGGACATGTCCAATGAGCAGTTCTTC
CDR3 protein: CASSMMRDMSNEQFF

clone size: NA
J gene: TRBJ2-1
V gene: TRBV24-1
D gene: TRBD2
CDR3 DNA: TGTGCCACCAGTGCAACTAGCGCCGGATCCTACAATGAGCAGTTCTTC
CDR3 protein: CATSATSAGSYNEQFF

clone size: NA
J gene: TRBJ2-5
V gene: TRBV7-9
D gene: TRBD2
CDR3 DNA: TGTGCCAGCAGCTTAGCCCTAGCGGGACTCCAAGAGACCCAGTACTTC
CDR3 protein: CASSLALAGLQETQYF

clone size: NA
J gene: TRBJ2-1
V gene: TRBV6-2/TRBV6-3
D gene: TRBD2
CDR3 DNA: TGTGCCAGCAGTTACTCCCCCCCTAGCGGTTTATACAATGAGCAGTTCTTC
CDR3 protein: CASSYSPPSGLYNEQFF

clone size: once
J gene: TRBJ1-1
V gene: TRBV5-6
D gene: TRBD1
CDR3 DNA: TGTGCCAGCAGCCTAGACAGGGGGGTGGGCACTGAAGCTTTCTTT
CDR3 protein: CASSLDRGVGTEAFF

clone size: NA
J gene: TRBJ2-5
V gene: TRBV27
D gene: TRBD2
CDR3 DNA: TGTGCCAGCGCTGCCGTCGCCACGACTAGCGGGATAGTCCCGTTTGAGACCCAGTACTTC
CDR3 protein: CASAAVATTSGIVPFETQYF

clone size: NA
J gene: TRBJ2-1
V gene: TRBV7-2
D gene: NA
CDR3 DNA: TGTGCCAGCAACACGCCAGGACCGGTCCTATATAACAATGAGCAGTTCTTC
CDR3 protein: CASNTPGPVLYNNEQFF

clone size: NA
J gene: TRBJ2-7
V gene: TRBV21-1
D gene: NA
CDR3 DNA: TGTGCCAGCAGCAAAGTGGCAGACTACGAGCAGTACTTC
CDR3 protein: CASSKVADYEQYF

clone size: NA
J gene: TRBJ1-4
V gene: TRBV5-8
D gene: NA
CDR3 DNA: TGTGCCAGCAGCTTTCGGCAGGGAGACGAAAAACTGTTTTTT
CDR3 protein: CASSFRQGDEKLFF

clone size: NA
J gene: TRBJ2-7
V gene: TRBV6-5
D gene: NA
CDR3 DNA: TGTGCCAGCAGGAGTGCCGGGACTTCTTTCGAGCAGTACTTC
CDR3 protein: CASRSAGTSFEQYF

clone size: NA
J gene: TRBJ1-5
V gene: TRBV7-2
D gene: NA
CDR3 DNA: TGTGCCAGCAGCTTCTTTGGCCAACCCCAGCATTTT
CDR3 protein: CASSFFGQPQHF

clone size: NA
J gene: TRBJ1-1
V gene: TRBV7-9
D gene: NA
CDR3 DNA: TGTGCCAGCAGCCGTATGGGACTCCTACATAGGGTCCCCTTT
CDR3 protein: CASSRMGLLHRVPF